These 16 T cell receptor beta chains were sequenced from one sample in a study of T cells after yellow fever vaccination. A single record per CDR3 protein comes from TCRdb applying MiXCR to the 5' RACE reads. Of 13,000 or so distinct CDR3 sequences listed, more than 4.5% are singletons. Sequencing used PBMCs, either bulk or a sorted T-cell subset (CD4+, CD8+, memory, or dextramer-sorted; not recorded which), obtained 45 days after the yellow fever booster vaccination. All receptors derive from a man younger than 45 who received the YFV17D yellow fever vaccine.

This clonotype appeared many times. The V and J genes are TRBV29-1 and TRBJ2-5; a weak D match, TRBD1 (6 bases). Germline CDR1 and CDR2: SQVTM and ANQGSEA. CDR3 length: 12 residues. V lost 4 bases, J lost 2 bases, and 8 bases lay in between. The CDR3 region has the DNA TGCAGCGTTGTGAGGGGGCAAGAGACCCAGTACTTC. Protein: CSVVRGQETQYF.

This clonotype came up many times. The V call is TRBV23-1, the J call TRBJ2-3; D might be TRBD1 or TRBD2, each matching 5 bases. TRBV23-1 belongs to the ORF category, with a function that is uncertain. CDR3 length equals 14 residues. V lost 7 bases to trimming and J lost 2 bases, with 13 bases between them. This CDR3 is CASTEGQFTDTQYF. The CDR3 DNA reads as TGCGCCAGCACCGAGGGGCAGTTCACAGATACGCAGTATTTT.

Many counts were recorded for this clonotype. The chain combines TRBV24-1 with TRBJ2-2; tentatively, D is TRBD2 (5 bases). Trimming took 9 bases from V and 5 from J, leaving 15 bases between them. The CDR3 is made up of 14 amino acids. Germline loops: CDR1 KGHDR, CDR2 SFDVKD. CDR3 loop: CATSRSSETGELFF. CDR3 DNA: TGTGCCACCTCACGGAGTAGCGAGACCGGGGAGCTGTTTTTT.

Ten or more counts support this clonotype. The chain uses TRBV7-9 and TRBJ1-3; no reliable D call. The germline V gene encodes CDR1 SEHNR and CDR2 FQNEAQ (reference sequence). The CDR3 is 13 residues long. The V gene lost 4 bases and the J gene lost 4 bases, with 8 bases spanning the gap. The CDR3 DNA is TGTGCCAGCAGCTCGGGGTCAGGAAACACCATATATTTT. This gives the protein CASSSGSGNTIYF.

This clonotype was seen ten or more times. This sequence joins TRBV5-4 and TRBJ2-2, with TRBD1 matching 7 bases. Germline CDR1 is SGHNT and CDR2 is YYREEE (reference sequence). The CDR3 extends over 15 amino acids. With 2 bases clipped from V and 1 base from J, the junction kept 2 bases outside the gene matches. The CDR3 DNA reads TGTGCCAGCAGCTTCAGGACAGGGAACACCGGGGAGCTGTTTTTT. Amino acid sequence: CASSFRTGNTGELFF.

The sample holds many counts of this clonotype. The chain uses TRBV18 and TRBJ2-1, with 14 bases aligning to TRBD2. With V trimmed by 4 bases and J by 7 bases, 9 bases remained unmatched. The CDR3 contains 17 residues. Germline CDR1 is KGHSH and CDR2 is LQKENI. Here the CDR3 reads CASSLSPGTSGSNEQFF. The CDR3 DNA is TGTGCCAGCTCACTTAGTCCCGGGACTAGCGGGAGTAATGAGCAGTTCTTC. The full variable domain, completed using reference TRBV18 and TRBJ2-1, is NAGVMQNPRHLVRRRGQEARLRCSPMKGHSHVYWYRQLPEEGLKFMVYLQKENIIDESGMPKERFSAEFPKEGPSILRIQQVVRGDSAAYFCASSLSPGTSGSNEQFFGPGTRLTVL.

This clonotype occurred many times. The chain carries TRBV20-1 and TRBJ2-3; 10 nucleotides match TRBD2. V lost 5 bases to trimming and J lost 4 bases; unmatched junction nucleotides: 3. The length of the CDR3 is 13 residues. The V gene's germline CDR1 is DFQATT and CDR2 SNEGSKA (reference sequence). As DNA, the CDR3 is TGCAGTGCTGAGCGGGAGGGCGCAGATACGCAGTATTTT. Encoded protein: CSAEREGADTQYF.

The sample holds many counts of this clonotype. This rearrangement joins TRBV7-2 to TRBJ2-3; D unresolved. V was trimmed by 4 bases and J by 2 bases, leaving 10 bases between them. This CDR3 is built from 14 residues. Germline V gene data show CDR1 as SGHTA and CDR2 as FQGNSA. This chain's CDR3 is CASSSPRTTDTQYF. Written as DNA, the CDR3 is TGTGCCAGCAGCTCCCCCCGCACCACAGATACGCAGTATTTT.

Comments on this clonotype: A much bigger clone sits one base away, suggesting this may be a read error. The V gene is TRBV19, the J gene TRBJ2-1, with a weak D call TRBD2 (5 bases). This CDR3 has 14 residues. V was shortened by 6 bases and J by 4 bases, with 13 bases between the two germline ends. Germline V gives CDR1 LNHDA, CDR2 SQIVND (reference sequence). The CDR3 bases are TGTGCCAGTAGGGAGGTGCCCGGATACAATGAGCAGTTCTTC. The encoded protein is CASREVPGYNEQFF. The full variable domain, completed using reference TRBV19 and TRBJ2-1, is DGGITQSPKYLFRKEGQNVTLSCEQNLNHDAMYWYRQDPGQGLRLIYYSQIVNDFQKGDIAEGYSVSREKKESFPLTVTSAQKNPTAFYLCASREVPGYNEQFFGPGTRLTVL.

This clonotype has a count of ten or more. The chain employs TRBV27 and TRBJ2-3; D is unresolved. The CDR3 runs to 16 residues. In germline, CDR1 is MNHEY, CDR2 SMNVEV (reference sequence). Trimming stripped 5 bases from V and 6 bases from J, with 21 bases between. The CDR3 DNA is TGTGCCAGCAGTCCGACGGTCTTGGTCCTGGTGGATACGCAGTATTTT. Protein product: CASSPTVLVLVDTQYF.

At least ten counts were recorded for this clonotype. The chain joins TRBV20-1 to TRBJ2-7; 10 positions agree with TRBD2. CDR1 is DFQATT, CDR2 SNEGSKA, per germline (reference sequence). The CDR3 extends over 14 amino acids. Trimming removed 6 bases from V and 6 bases from J; junction bases left unmatched: 11. CDR3 nucleotides: TGCAGTGCCGCCGGCCGGGGACTAGCGCTCGAGCAGTACTTC. Translated: CSAAGRGLALEQYF.

In its sample, this clonotype was seen many times. The chain carries TRBV29-1 and TRBJ2-1, with TRBD2 identical over 12 bases. The CDR3 is 17 amino acids. Germline loops: CDR1 SQVTM, CDR2 ANQGSEA. V gave up 6 bases and J gave up 8 bases; unmatched junction bases: 17. The CDR3 DNA reads TGCAGCGTAGAACAAAAAAAGACTAGCGGGAGTTTCGATGAGCAGTTCTTC. Translated, it gives CSVEQKKTSGSFDEQFF.

This clonotype was counted at least ten times. The chain carries TRBV12-3 or TRBV12-4 and TRBJ1-1; 7 positions match TRBD1. The CDR3 contains 15 residues. V trimming: 5 bases; J trimming: 7 bases; junction bases outside the gene matches: 13. The CDR3 spells CASSIPWTGPDEAFF. The CDR3 DNA reads as TGTGCCAGCAGTATACCTTGGACAGGACCCGATGAAGCTTTCTTT.

This clonotype was observed at least ten times. The rearrangement links TRBV6-5 to TRBJ1-5; D gene uncertain. CDR3 length equals 14 residues. Trimming stripped 4 bases from V and 3 bases from J, with 10 bases between. Germline-derived CDR1 and CDR2 are MNHEY and SVGAGI. Here the CDR3 DNA reads TGTGCCAGCAGTTTGACCCCCGACAATCAGCCCCAGCATTTT. Residues: CASSLTPDNQPQHF.

This clonotype showed up many times. The chain has TRBV7-9 and TRBJ2-7; 8 bases are shared with TRBD1. The CDR3 extends over 16 amino acids. Unmatched junction bases numbered 10, after V lost 1 base and J lost 5 bases. The germline CDR1 and CDR2 sequences are SEHNR and FQNEAQ (reference sequence). In DNA form, the CDR3 reads TGTGCCAGCAGCTTAGGGATTGGACAGGGTGTCGACGAGCAGTACTTC. Translated: CASSLGIGQGVDEQYF.

This clonotype appeared many times. The chain recombines TRBV11-2 with TRBJ1-5; D remains ambiguous. Trimming took 1 base from V and 4 from J, leaving 2 bases between them. The CDR3 totals 12 residues. Germline V gene sequence: CDR1 SGHAT, CDR2 FQNNGV. The CDR3 DNA is TGTGCCAGCAGCTTAGGGAATCAGCCCCAGCATTTT. It codes for CASSLGNQPQHF. Variable domain in full (rest from reference TRBV11-2 and TRBJ1-5): EAGVAQSPRYKIIEKRQSVAFWCNPISGHATLYWYQQILGQGPKLLIQFQNNGVVDDSQLPKDRFSAERLKGVDSTLKIQPAKLEDSAVYLCASSLGNQPQHFGDGTRLSIL.